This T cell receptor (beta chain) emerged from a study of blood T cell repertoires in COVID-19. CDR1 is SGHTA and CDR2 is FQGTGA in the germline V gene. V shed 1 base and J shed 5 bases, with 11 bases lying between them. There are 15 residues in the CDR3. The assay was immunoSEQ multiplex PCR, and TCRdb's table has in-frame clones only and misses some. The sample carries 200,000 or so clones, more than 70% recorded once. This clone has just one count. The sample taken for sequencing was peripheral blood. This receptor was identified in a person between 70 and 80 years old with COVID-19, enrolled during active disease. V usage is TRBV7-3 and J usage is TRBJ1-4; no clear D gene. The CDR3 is CASSLIGVENEKLFF. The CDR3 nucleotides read TGTGCCAGCAGCTTAATCGGAGTCGAAAATGAAAAACTGTTTTTT.